This T cell receptor (beta chain) was documented in a study of OX40 agonist ivuxolimab in advanced cancers. Looking at the study overall: Patients in dose escalation had liver, melanoma, kidney or head and neck cancers.

The CDR3 loop spans 17 amino acids. The germline gives CDR1 MDHEN, CDR2 SYDVKM. V was shortened by 5 bases and J by 1 base, with 20 bases between the two germline ends. This table comes from immunoSEQ multiplex PCR, and its TCRdb copy is limited to in-frame clones, with some not included. In the table there are about 45,000 clones, approximately 84% of which are singletons. This clonotype originated in an adult with an advanced solid tumor such as melanoma, head and neck, liver or kidney cancer. The rearrangement links TRBV28 to TRBJ1-1, with D possibly matching TRBD1 (6 bases). The input for sequencing was CD4+ or CD8+ T cells sorted from blood, taken in a trial of the OX40 agonist ivuxolimab. This chain's CDR3 is CASSPPGTRWGNTEAFF. The DNA of the CDR3 is TGTGCCAGCAGTCCCCCCGGGACACGCTGGGGGAACACTGAAGCTTTCTTT.